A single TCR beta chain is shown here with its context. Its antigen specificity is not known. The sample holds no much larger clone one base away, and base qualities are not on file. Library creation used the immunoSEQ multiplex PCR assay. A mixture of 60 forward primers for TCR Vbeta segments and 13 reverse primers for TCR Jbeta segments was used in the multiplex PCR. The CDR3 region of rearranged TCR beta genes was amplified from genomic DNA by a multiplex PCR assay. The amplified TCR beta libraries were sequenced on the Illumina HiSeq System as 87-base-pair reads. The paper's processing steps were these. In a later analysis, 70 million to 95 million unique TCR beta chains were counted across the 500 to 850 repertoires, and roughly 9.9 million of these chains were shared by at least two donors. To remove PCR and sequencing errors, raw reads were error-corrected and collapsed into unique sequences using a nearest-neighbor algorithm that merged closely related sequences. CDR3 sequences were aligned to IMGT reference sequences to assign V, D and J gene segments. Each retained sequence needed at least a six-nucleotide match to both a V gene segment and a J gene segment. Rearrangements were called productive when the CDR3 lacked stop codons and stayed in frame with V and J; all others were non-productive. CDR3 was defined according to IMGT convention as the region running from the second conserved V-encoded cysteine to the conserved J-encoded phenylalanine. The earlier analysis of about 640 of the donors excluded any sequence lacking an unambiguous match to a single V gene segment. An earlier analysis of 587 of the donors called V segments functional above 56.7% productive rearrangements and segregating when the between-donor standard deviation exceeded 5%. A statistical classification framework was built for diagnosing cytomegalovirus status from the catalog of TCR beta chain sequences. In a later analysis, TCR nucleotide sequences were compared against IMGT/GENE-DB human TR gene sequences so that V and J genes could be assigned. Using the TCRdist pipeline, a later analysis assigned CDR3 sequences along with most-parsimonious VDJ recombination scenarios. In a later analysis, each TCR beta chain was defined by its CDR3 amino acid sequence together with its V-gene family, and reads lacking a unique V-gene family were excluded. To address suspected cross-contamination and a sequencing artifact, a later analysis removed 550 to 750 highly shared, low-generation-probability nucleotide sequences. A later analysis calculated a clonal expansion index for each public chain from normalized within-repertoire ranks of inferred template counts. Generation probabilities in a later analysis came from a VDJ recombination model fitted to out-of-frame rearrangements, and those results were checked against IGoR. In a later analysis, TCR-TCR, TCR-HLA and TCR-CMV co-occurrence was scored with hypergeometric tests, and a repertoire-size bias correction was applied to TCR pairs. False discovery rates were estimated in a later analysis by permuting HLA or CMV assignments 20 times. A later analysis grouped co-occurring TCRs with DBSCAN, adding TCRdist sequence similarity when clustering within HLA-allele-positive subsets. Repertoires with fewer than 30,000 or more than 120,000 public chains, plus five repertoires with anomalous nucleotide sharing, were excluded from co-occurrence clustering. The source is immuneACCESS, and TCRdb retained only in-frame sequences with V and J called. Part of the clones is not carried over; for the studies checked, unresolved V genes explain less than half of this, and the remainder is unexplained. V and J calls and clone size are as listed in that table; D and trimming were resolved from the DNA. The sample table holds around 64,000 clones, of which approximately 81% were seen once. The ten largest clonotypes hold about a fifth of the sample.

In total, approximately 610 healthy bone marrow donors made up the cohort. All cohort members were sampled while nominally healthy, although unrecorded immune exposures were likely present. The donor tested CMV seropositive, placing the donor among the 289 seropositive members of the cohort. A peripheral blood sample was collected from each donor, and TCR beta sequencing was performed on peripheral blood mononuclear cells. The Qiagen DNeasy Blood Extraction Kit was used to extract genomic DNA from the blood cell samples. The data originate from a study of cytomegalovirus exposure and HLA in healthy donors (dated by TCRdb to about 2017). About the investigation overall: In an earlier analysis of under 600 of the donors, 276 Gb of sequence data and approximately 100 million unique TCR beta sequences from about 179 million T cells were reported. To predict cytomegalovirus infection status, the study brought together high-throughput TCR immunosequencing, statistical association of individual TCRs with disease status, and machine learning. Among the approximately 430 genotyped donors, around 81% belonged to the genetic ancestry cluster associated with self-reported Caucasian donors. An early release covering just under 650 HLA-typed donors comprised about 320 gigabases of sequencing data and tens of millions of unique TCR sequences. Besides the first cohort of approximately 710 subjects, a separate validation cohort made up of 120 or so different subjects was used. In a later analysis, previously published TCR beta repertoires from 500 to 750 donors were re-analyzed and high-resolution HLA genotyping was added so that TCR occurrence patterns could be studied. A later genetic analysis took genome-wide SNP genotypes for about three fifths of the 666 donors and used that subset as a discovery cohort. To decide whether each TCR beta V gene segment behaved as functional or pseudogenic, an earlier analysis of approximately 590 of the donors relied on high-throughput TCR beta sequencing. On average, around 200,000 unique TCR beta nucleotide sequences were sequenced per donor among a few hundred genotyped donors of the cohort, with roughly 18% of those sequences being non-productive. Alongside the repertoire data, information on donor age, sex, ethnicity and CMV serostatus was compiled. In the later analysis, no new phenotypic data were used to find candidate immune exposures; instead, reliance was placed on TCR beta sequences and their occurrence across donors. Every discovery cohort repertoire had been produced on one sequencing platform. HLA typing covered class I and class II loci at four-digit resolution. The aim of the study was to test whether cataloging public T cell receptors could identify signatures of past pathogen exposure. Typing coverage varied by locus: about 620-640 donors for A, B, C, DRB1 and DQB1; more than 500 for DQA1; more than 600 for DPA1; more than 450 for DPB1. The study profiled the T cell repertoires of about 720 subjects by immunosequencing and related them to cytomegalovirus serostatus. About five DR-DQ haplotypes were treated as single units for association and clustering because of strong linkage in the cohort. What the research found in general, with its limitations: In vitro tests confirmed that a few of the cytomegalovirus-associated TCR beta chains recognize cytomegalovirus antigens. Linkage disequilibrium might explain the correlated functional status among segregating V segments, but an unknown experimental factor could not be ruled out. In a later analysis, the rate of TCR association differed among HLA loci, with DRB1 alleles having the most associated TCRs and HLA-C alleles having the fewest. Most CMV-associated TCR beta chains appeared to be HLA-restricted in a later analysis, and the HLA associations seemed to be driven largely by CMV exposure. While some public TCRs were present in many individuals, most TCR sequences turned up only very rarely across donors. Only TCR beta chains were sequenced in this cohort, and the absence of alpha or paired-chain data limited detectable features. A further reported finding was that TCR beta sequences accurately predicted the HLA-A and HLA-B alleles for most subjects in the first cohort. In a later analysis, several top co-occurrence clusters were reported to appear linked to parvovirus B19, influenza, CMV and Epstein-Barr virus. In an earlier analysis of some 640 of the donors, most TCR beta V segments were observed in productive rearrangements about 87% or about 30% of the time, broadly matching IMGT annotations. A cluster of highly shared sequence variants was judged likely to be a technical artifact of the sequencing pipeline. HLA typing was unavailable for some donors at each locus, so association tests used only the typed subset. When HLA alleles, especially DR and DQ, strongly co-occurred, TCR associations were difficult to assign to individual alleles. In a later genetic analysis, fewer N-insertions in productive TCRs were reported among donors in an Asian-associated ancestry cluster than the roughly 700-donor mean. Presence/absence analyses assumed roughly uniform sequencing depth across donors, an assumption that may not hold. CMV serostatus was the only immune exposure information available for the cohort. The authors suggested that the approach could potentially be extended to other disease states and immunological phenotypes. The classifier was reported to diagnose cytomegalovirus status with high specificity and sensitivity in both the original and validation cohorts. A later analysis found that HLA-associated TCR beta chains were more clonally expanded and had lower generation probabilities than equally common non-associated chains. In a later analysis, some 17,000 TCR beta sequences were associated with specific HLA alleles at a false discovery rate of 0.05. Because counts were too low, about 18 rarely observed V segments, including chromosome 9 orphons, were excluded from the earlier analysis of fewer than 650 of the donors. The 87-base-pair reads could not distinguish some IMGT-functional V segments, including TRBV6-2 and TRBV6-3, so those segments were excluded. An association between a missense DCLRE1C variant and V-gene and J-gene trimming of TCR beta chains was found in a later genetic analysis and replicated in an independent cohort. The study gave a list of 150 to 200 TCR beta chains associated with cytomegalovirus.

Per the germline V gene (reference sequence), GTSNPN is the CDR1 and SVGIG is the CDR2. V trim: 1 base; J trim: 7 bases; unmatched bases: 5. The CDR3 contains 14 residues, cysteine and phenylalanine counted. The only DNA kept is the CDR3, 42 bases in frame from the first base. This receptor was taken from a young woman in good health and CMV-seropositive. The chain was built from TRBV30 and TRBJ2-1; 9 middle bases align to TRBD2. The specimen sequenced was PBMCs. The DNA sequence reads TGTGCCTGGAGTGGGCTAGCGGGACCGAATGAGCAGTTCTTC. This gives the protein CAWSGLAGPNEQFF.